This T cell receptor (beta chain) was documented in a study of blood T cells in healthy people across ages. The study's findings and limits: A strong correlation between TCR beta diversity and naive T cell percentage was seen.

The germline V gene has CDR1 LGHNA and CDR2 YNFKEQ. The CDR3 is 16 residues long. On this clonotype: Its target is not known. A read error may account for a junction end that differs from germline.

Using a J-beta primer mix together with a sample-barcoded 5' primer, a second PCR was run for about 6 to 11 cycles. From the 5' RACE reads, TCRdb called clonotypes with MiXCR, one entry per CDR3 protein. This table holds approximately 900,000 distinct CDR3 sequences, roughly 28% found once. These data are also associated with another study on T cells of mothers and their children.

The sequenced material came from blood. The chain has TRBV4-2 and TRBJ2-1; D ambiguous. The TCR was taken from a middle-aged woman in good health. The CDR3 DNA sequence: TGTGCCAGCAGCTCCGCGACTCTAACCTCCCACAATGAGCGGTTCTTC. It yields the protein CASSSATLTSHNERFF.